The clone carrying this T cell receptor (beta chain) was seen just once. The antigen is unknown. These data belong to a study of cytomegalovirus exposure and HLA in healthy donors. This CDR3 spans 15 amino acids. V was pared by 1 base and J by 12 bases, with 8 bases of the junction left unmatched. Germline V CDR1 and CDR2: MDHEN, SYDVKM. PCR primers comprised 60 Vbeta and 13 Jbeta primers. Produced via immunoSEQ multiplex PCR; TCRdb's table is partial and in-frame only. The sample carries about 200,000 clones, around 64% recorded once. Whole-study results and caveats: Presence/absence analyses took donor sequencing depth as roughly uniform. Listed as cytomegalovirus-associated were 150 to 200 TCR beta chains.

The TCR originated in a man in his forties in good health and CMV-seropositive. The sample taken for sequencing was PBMCs. This chain connects TRBV28 to TRBJ2-1; 11 nucleotides match TRBD2. The CDR3 nucleotides read TGTGCCAGCAGTTTATCTAGCGGGGGGACCCGGAGGCAGTTCTTC. This gives the protein CASSLSSGGTRRQFF.